The 29 T cell receptor beta chains listed next were all sequenced from one sample in a study of post-analysis software for immune sequencing data. Broader study findings: Elevated frequency relative to controls characterized several TRBV segments in patients, TRBV5-6, TRBV5-1 and TRBV20-1 among them.

Unique molecular identifiers had been added to the TCR beta cDNA libraries. Each CDR3 protein is one row after TCRdb ran MiXCR on the PCR reads. This sample has about half a million distinct CDR3 sequences; approximately 34% occur once, and the top ten carry under 7%. These receptors have no known antigen. The sequencing sample was made of blood. These receptors were obtained from a girl younger than 18 with multiple sclerosis.

This clonotype turned up a few times. The CDR3 loop reads CAIRSNRDPYNEQFF. The CDR3 region has the DNA TGTGCCATCAGGAGCAACAGGGACCCCTACAATGAGCAGTTCTTC. V gene TRBV10-3 combines with J gene TRBJ2-1; D might be TRBD1 (6 bases). The germline gives CDR1 ENHRY, CDR2 SYGVKD. V dropped 6 bases and J dropped 2 bases, with 14 bases sitting between them. The CDR3 has 15 amino acids.

The chain employs TRBV10-3 and TRBJ1-2; no firm D call. Trimming shortened V by 6 bases and J by 11 bases, and 10 bases separated the two germline ends. This CDR3 region has 10 residues. Germline V gene sequence: CDR1 ENHRY, CDR2 SYGVKD. The CDR3 spells CAIRDEEYTF. DNA for the CDR3: TGTGCCATCAGGGACGAAGAGTACACCTTC.

The V and J genes are TRBV6-1 and TRBJ1-4, with D maybe TRBD1 (5 bases). Germline loops: CDR1 MNHNS, CDR2 SASEGT. CDR3 length: 17 amino acids. V lost 5 bases and J 0 bases, leaving 16 bases between the germline ends. In DNA form, the CDR3 reads TGTGCCAGCAGTACGGGGACCGGGGCTGCAACTAATGAAAAACTGTTTTTT. Translated: CASSTGTGAATNEKLFF.

The chain joins TRBV6-1 to TRBJ2-7, with 8 nucleotides matching TRBD1. This CDR3 has 16 amino acids. V was clipped by 5 bases and J by 5 bases; unmatched bases: 14. CDR1 and CDR2 from the germline V gene are MNHNS and SASEGT. In nucleotides, the CDR3 is TGTGCCAGCAGTATCCCTTCCGGGCAGGGGGCGAACGAGCAGTACTTC. Protein sequence: CASSIPSGQGANEQYF.

This chain connects TRBV29-1 to TRBJ1-6; 9 positions match TRBD1. This CDR3 has 14 amino acids. Per the germline V gene, CDR1 is SQVTM and CDR2 is ANQGSEA. After removal of 6 bases from V and 7 bases from J, the junction contained 7 bases not matched to a gene. The CDR3 reads CSVRQGVKNSPLHF. Here the CDR3 DNA reads TGCAGCGTCAGACAGGGGGTTAAAAATTCACCCCTCCACTTT.

The chain has TRBV7-9 and TRBJ2-1; 12 positions match TRBD2. The V gene's germline CDR1 is SEHNR and CDR2 FQNEAQ (reference sequence). J lost 6 bases, V lost 2 bases, and 8 bases had no gene match. The CDR3 spans 17 residues. The CDR3 sequence is CASSLPGLAGRVNEQFF. In DNA form, the CDR3 reads TGTGCCAGCAGCTTACCCGGACTAGCGGGGCGCGTCAATGAGCAGTTCTTC.

The J gene is TRBJ1-5, the V gene TRBV19; 7 nucleotides line up with TRBD1. CDR1 LNHDA and CDR2 SQIVND come from the germline V gene (reference sequence). The CDR3 length is 14 residues. Unmatched junction bases numbered 6, after V lost 5 bases and J lost 5 bases. CDR3 DNA sequence: TGTGCCAGTAGTCCGGGACAGAGGTATCAGCCCCAGCATTTT. It is translated as CASSPGQRYQPQHF.

The chain joins TRBV5-1 to TRBJ2-7; 13 bases align to TRBD2. Germline CDR1 is SGHRS and CDR2 is YFSETQ. V shed 7 bases and J 2 bases; nucleotides not matched to a gene: 0. The CDR3 has 13 residues. The CDR3 is CASGLAGAYEQYF. CDR3 DNA sequence: TGCGCCAGCGGACTAGCGGGGGCCTACGAGCAGTACTTC.

There are a few counts of this clonotype. A read error may produce the germline difference seen at one junction end. V gene TRBV11-2 combines with J gene TRBJ2-5, with D unresolved. This CDR3 is 14 amino acids long. The germline V gene has CDR1 SGHAT and CDR2 FQNNGV. The CDR3 coding sequence is TGTGCCGGCAGCCCCCGTCGCACCCAAGAGACCCAGTACTTC. This gives the protein CAGSPRRTQETQYF.

The chain is built from TRBV18 and TRBJ1-1; 8 bases fit TRBD1. The junction had 7 bases not matched to a gene; V was cut back by 5 bases and J by 8 bases. The CDR3 has 13 residues. Germline V gene data show CDR1 as KGHSH and CDR2 as LQKENI. The CDR3 coding sequence is TGTGCCAGCTCATCGGACAGGGCGCAGGAAGCTTTCTTT. It is translated as CASSSDRAQEAFF.

The J gene is TRBJ2-1, the V gene TRBV11-1, with 10 bases fitting TRBD1. With 2 bases clipped from V and 7 bases from J, the junction kept 2 bases outside the gene matches. The CDR3 length is 14 residues. Germline V CDR1 and CDR2: SGHAT, FQDESV (reference sequence). The CDR3 DNA is TGTGCCAGCAGCTTAAGGGACAGGGGAAATGAGCAGTTCTTC. Its translation: CASSLRDRGNEQFF.

J is TRBJ2-5 and V is TRBV4-1, with TRBD2 as a possible D gene (6 bases). CDR3 length equals 14 residues. Germline CDR1 reads MGHRA; CDR2 reads YSYEKL. Trimming pared 0 bases from V and 11 bases from J, leaving 16 bases between. The CDR3 sequence is CASSQDSGRQEQYF. CDR3 DNA: TGCGCCAGCAGCCAAGATTCGGGGAGGCAAGAGCAGTACTTC.

V and J are TRBV6-1 and TRBJ2-1; D ambiguous. Germline V gene data show CDR1 as MNHNS and CDR2 as SASEGT. V lost 6 bases and J lost 0, with 21 bases in between. This CDR3 is 18 amino acids long. The CDR3: CASSAEMTRASSYNEQFF. The CDR3 region has the DNA TGTGCCAGCAGCGCTGAAATGACAAGGGCGAGCTCCTACAATGAGCAGTTCTTC.

There are a few counts of this clonotype. The chain carries TRBV10-3 and TRBJ2-7; 7 nucleotides match TRBD1. The V and J ends lost 0 bases and 0 bases, in that order; junction bases with no gene match: 5. This CDR3 has 16 amino acids. Germline assignment: CDR1 ENHRY and CDR2 SYGVKD. The DNA of the CDR3 is TGTGCCATCAGTGAGTCGGGACAGTTCCGCTCCTACGAGCAGTACTTC. Translated, it gives CAISESGQFRSYEQYF.

The rearrangement uses TRBV7-2 and TRBJ2-6; D may be TRBD1 or TRBD2 (5 bases each). The CDR3 is 17 residues long. Looked up from germline, CDR1 is SGHTA and CDR2 is FQGNSA. V was cut by 3 bases and J by 1 base, with 13 bases left in between. CDR3 sequence reads: CASSFGGPPSGANVLTF. The DNA for the CDR3 is TGTGCCAGCAGCTTTGGGGGTCCCCCTTCTGGGGCCAACGTCCTGACTTTC. The whole variable domain, remainder taken from reference TRBV7-2 and TRBJ2-6, is GAGVSQSPSNKVTEKGKDVELRCDPISGHTALYWYRQSLGQGLEFLIYFQGNSAPDKSGLPSDRFSAERTGGSVSTLTIQRTQQEDSAVYLCASSFGGPPSGANVLTFGAGSRLTVL.

This clonotype was detected only once. The chain couples TRBV2 to TRBJ2-1, with D possibly called TRBD1 or TRBD2 (5 bases each). This CDR3 has 16 residues. The germline CDR1 and CDR2 sequences are SNHLY and FYNNEI. V lost 5 bases and J 2 bases, leaving 16 bases between the germline ends. This chain's CDR3 is CASSPGRYPTYNEQFF. The DNA of the CDR3 is TGTGCCAGCAGTCCGGGACGCTACCCTACCTACAATGAGCAGTTCTTC.

This clonotype showed up just a few times. The J gene is TRBJ2-3, the V gene TRBV11-2; D may be TRBD2 (7 bases). V lost 5 bases and J lost 8, with 20 bases in between. Germline CDR1 SGHAT, CDR2 FQNNGV. The CDR3 length is 15 residues. For the CDR3, the DNA is TGTGCCAGCAGCCCGTCGGGCGGGGGCCTCTCTACGCAGTATTTT. Its protein product is CASSPSGGGLSTQYF.

This chain links TRBV7-2 with TRBJ2-1; TRBD1 might be the D (6 bases). The germline V and J ends were trimmed by 5 bases and 7 bases, with 15 bases remaining between them. This CDR3 comprises 14 residues. Germline lookup yields CDR1 SGHTA and CDR2 FQGNSA. CDR3 nucleotide sequence: TGTGCCAGCAGCCCTAGGGGGTTCGGTAATGAGCAGTTCTTC. Translated: CASSPRGFGNEQFF. Looking up the rest from reference TRBV7-2 and TRBJ2-1 gives the full variable domain: GAGVSQSPSNKVTEKGKDVELRCDPISGHTALYWYRQSLGQGLEFLIYFQGNSAPDKSGLPSDRFSAERTGGSVSTLTIQRTQQEDSAVYLCASSPRGFGNEQFFGPGTRLTVL.

This sequence joins TRBV3-1 and TRBJ2-4; D is possibly TRBD2 (5 bases). The J call may be wrong; the DNA end is better matched by TRBJ2-7. CDR1 is LGHDT, CDR2 YNNKEL, per germline (reference sequence). CDR3 length: 15 residues. Written as DNA, the CDR3 is TGTGCCAGCAGCCATCTTGGCGGGCATGACTACGAGCAGTACTTC. This encodes CASSHLGGHDYEQYF.

The chain uses TRBV5-1 and TRBJ2-1, with D perhaps assigned TRBD1 or TRBD2 (5 bases each). The CDR3 loop spans 15 amino acids. Germline assignment: CDR1 SGHRS and CDR2 YFSETQ. Between the trimmed V and J ends, which lost 0 bases and 6 bases, there was a span of 13 bases. The CDR3 sequence is CASSLVGTDPNEQFF. The DNA of the CDR3 is TGCGCCAGCAGCTTGGTTGGGACCGATCCCAATGAGCAGTTCTTC.

Only a few counts were recorded for this clonotype. The rearrangement uses TRBV9 and TRBJ2-5; perhaps D is TRBD1 or TRBD2 (5 bases each). Between the trimmed V and J ends, which lost 0 bases and 6 bases, there was a span of 9 bases. The CDR3 extends over 13 amino acids. CDR1 is SGDLS and CDR2 is YYNGEE in the germline V gene. CDR3 protein: CASSVGGSQTQYF. The CDR3 DNA reads TGTGCCAGCAGCGTAGGGGGGAGTCAGACCCAGTACTTC.

This clonotype was seen a few times. The genes are TRBV7-2 and TRBJ2-1, with 11 bases that match TRBD2. V was pared by 5 bases and J by 7 bases, with 7 bases of the junction left unmatched. The CDR3 runs to 15 residues. Germline V gene sequence: CDR1 SGHTA, CDR2 FQGNSA. CDR3 bases: TGTGCCAGCAGCACTAGCGGGGGACTTGGGAATGAGCAGTTCTTC. This gives the protein CASSTSGGLGNEQFF. Supplemented by reference TRBV7-2 and TRBJ2-1, the full variable domain reads GAGVSQSPSNKVTEKGKDVELRCDPISGHTALYWYRQSLGQGLEFLIYFQGNSAPDKSGLPSDRFSAERTGGSVSTLTIQRTQQEDSAVYLCASSTSGGLGNEQFFGPGTRLTVL.

V is TRBV20-1 and J is TRBJ2-5; TRBD2 matches 9 bases. The tail of the sequence fits TRBJ2-7 better, so the J call may be wrong. This CDR3 region has 14 residues. Per the germline V gene, CDR1 is DFQATT and CDR2 is SNEGSKA (reference sequence). As DNA, the CDR3 is TGCAGTGCTAGGTTAGCGGGGGCCCCCCGCGAGCAGTACTTC. Protein sequence: CSARLAGAPREQYF.

This clonotype was counted between two and nine times. The DNA of the CDR3 is TGTGCCAGCAGCCCCAGGGGTCCCCTTGAAAAACTGTTTTTT. It is translated as CASSPRGPLEKLFF. V gene TRBV7-9 combines with J gene TRBJ1-4; D might be TRBD1 (6 bases). The CDR3 is 14 residues long. Germline assignment: CDR1 SEHNR and CDR2 FQNEAQ (reference sequence). Trimming took 5 bases from V and 7 from J, leaving 14 bases between them.

The chain carries TRBV6-5 and TRBJ1-2; D unresolved. V was clipped by 0 bases and J by 7 bases, with 15 bases between them. CDR3 length: 15 residues. Germline CDR1 reads MNHEY; CDR2 reads SVGAGI. The CDR3 loop is CASSYSTLLSGGYTF. In DNA form, the CDR3 reads TGTGCCAGCAGTTACTCAACACTTCTATCGGGTGGCTACACCTTC.

There are a few counts of this clonotype. One junction end disagrees with the germline gene, perhaps due to a read error. V is TRBV5-1 and J is TRBJ2-1; tentative D call: TRBD2 (5 bases). CDR1 is SGHRS, CDR2 YFSETQ, per germline. The CDR3 has 14 amino acids. CDR3 sequence (DNA): TGCGCCAGCAGCCCCAATACAGTAAACGGGGAGCTGTTCTTC. The encoded protein is CASSPNTVNGELFF. The full variable domain, its missing parts supplied by reference TRBV5-1 and TRBJ2-1, is KAGVTQTPRYLIKTRGQQVTLSCSPISGHRSVSWYQQTPGQGLQFLFEYFSETQRNKGNFPGRFSGRQFSNSRSEMNVSTLELGDSALYLCASSPNTVNGELFFGPGTRLTVL.

The table lists this clonotype with a few counts. The chain has TRBV6-5 and TRBJ1-6, with a possible D match to TRBD1 (6 bases). The germline V gene encodes CDR1 MNHEY and CDR2 SVGAGI. CDR3 size: 15 residues. The V gene lost 5 bases and the J gene lost 5 bases, with 13 bases spanning the gap. The CDR3 spells CASSHQGQDNSPLHF. In DNA, the CDR3 is TGTGCCAGCAGTCACCAGGGACAAGATAATTCACCCCTCCACTTT.

The chain combines TRBV15 with TRBJ2-3, with D uncertain. This CDR3 has 14 residues. Looked up from germline, CDR1 is LNHNV and CDR2 is YYDKDF (reference sequence). Trimming stripped 0 bases from V and 4 bases from J, with 8 bases between. The DNA of the CDR3 is TGTGCCACCAGCAGAGAGGGGTCGGCAGATACGCAGTATTTT. It is translated as CATSREGSADTQYF.

V and J are TRBV7-6 and TRBJ2-3; 9 nucleotides agree with TRBD2. This CDR3 is 15 amino acids long. After removal of 8 bases from V and 2 bases from J, the junction contained 8 bases not matched to a gene. Germline lookup yields CDR1 SGHVS and CDR2 FNYEAQ. CDR3 sequence: CASVDSGGHTDTQYF. The CDR3 DNA reads TGTGCCAGCGTGGATAGCGGGGGCCACACAGATACGCAGTATTTT.